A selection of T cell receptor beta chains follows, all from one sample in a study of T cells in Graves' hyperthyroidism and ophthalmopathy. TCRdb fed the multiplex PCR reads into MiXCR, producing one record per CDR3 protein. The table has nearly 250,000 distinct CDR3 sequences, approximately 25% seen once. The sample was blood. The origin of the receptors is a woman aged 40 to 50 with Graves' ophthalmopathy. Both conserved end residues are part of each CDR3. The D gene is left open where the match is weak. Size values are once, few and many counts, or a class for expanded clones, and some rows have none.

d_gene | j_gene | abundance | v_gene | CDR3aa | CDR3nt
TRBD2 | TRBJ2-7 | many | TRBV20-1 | CSARGTRKAFYEQYF | TGCAGTGCTAGAGGGACTAGGAAGGCTTTCTACGAGCAGTACTTC
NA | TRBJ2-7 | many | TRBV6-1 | CASSERGYEQYF | TGTGCCAGCAGTGAAAGGGGCTACGAGCAGTACTTC
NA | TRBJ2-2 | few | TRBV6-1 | CASRISGTTNTGELFF | TGTGCCAGCAGAATATCCGGGACAACGAACACCGGGGAGCTGTTTTTT
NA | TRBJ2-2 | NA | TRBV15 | CATSRGRGGNTGELFF | TGTGCCACCAGCAGAGGACGGGGTGGGAACACCGGGGAGCTGTTTTTT
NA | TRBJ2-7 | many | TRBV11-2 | CASSGGASYEQYF | TGTGCCAGCAGCGGGGGGGCCTCCTACGAGCAGTACTTC
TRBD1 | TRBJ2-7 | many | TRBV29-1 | CSVEHLGTGNYEQYF | TGCAGCGTTGAACACCTTGGGACAGGGAACTACGAGCAGTACTTC
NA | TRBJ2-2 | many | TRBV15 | CATSRDRGTGELFF | TGTGCCACCAGCAGAGATCGGGGAACCGGGGAGCTGTTTTTT
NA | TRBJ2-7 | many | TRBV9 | CASVDCFEQYF | TGTGCCAGCGTTGACTGTTTCGAGCAGTACTTC
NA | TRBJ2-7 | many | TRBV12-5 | CASGLVRGDPSYEQYF | TGTGCTAGTGGTTTGGTACGAGGGGATCCTTCCTACGAGCAGTACTTC
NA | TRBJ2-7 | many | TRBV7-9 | CASSLELYEQYF | TGTGCCAGCAGCTTAGAGCTGTACGAGCAGTACTTC
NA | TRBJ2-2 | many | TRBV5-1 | CASSLIGELFF | TGCGCCAGCAGCTTGATCGGGGAGCTGTTTTTT
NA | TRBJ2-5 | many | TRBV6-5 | CASSYRAEQETQYF | TGTGCCAGCAGTTACAGGGCAGAGCAAGAGACCCAGTACTTC
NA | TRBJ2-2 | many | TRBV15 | CATSREYGDTGELFF | TGTGCCACCAGCAGAGAATACGGGGATACCGGGGAGCTGTTTTTT
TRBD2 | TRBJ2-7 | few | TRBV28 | CASSPFIGEGNEQYF | TGTGCCAGCAGCCCTTTTATTGGGGAGGGAAACGAGCAGTACTTC
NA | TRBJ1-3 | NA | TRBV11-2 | CASSYDAGSIYF | TGTGCCAGCAGCTACGACGCGGGGTCCATATATTTT
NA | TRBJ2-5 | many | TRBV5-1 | CASSLDGKTQYF | TGCGCCAGCAGCTTGGACGGGAAGACCCAGTACTTC
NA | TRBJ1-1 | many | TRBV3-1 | CASSQGLQANTEAFF | TGTGCCAGCAGCCAAGGACTTCAGGCTAACACTGAAGCTTTCTTT
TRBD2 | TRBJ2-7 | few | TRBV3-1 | CATKGGDLLGEQYF | TGTGCCACCAAGGGAGGGGACCTACTTGGGGAGCAGTACTTC
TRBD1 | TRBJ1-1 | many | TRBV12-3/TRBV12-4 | CASRRQGTEAFF | TGTGCCAGCAGACGACAGGGAACTGAAGCTTTCTTT
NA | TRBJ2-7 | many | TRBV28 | CASRLDNSYEQYF | TGTGCCAGCCGCCTGGACAACTCCTACGAGCAGTACTTC
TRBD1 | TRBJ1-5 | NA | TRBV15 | CATSGISGTGGQPQHF | TGTGCCACCAGCGGAATTTCCGGGACAGGTGGCCAGCCCCAGCATTTT
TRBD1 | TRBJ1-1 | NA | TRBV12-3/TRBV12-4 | CASSARTGLNTEAFF | TGTGCCAGCAGTGCCAGGACAGGGTTGAACACTGAAGCTTTCTTT
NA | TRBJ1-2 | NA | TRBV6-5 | CASSLGGTQSNYGYTF | TGTGCCAGCAGCTTAGGAGGTACCCAGTCCAACTATGGCTACACCTTC
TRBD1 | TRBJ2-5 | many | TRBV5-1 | CASSITYRGQETQYF | TGCGCCAGCAGCATTACCTACAGGGGCCAAGAGACCCAGTACTTC
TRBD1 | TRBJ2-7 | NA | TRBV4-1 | CASSQDRVQYF | TGCGCCAGCAGCCAGGACAGGGTGCAGTACTTC
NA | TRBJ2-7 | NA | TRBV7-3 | CASSLSPTGVGYEQYF | TGTGCCAGCAGCCTTAGCCCGACAGGAGTAGGATACGAGCAGTACTTC
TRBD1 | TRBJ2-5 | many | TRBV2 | CASGEQGNRETQYF | TGTGCCAGCGGTGAACAGGGGAACAGGGAGACCCAGTACTTC
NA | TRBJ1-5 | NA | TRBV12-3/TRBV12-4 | CASSLLGTAAPQHF | TGTGCCAGCAGTTTATTGGGCACCGCTGCGCCCCAGCATTTT
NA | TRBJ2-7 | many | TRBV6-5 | CASSFRDSPYEQYF | TGTGCCAGCAGTTTCCGGGACTCACCCTACGAGCAGTACTTC
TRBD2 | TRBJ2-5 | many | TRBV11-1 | CASSLAPRFPSGYQETQYF | TGTGCCAGCAGCTTAGCACCGAGGTTTCCTAGCGGGTACCAAGAGACCCAGTACTTC
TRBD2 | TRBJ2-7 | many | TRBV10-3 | CATSSSGSKGEQYF | TGTGCCACCTCCAGTAGCGGGTCCAAAGGCGAGCAGTACTTC
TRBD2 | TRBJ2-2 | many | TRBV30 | CAWSDGRAGGELFF | TGTGCCTGGAGTGACGGGAGGGCCGGGGGGGAGCTGTTTTTT
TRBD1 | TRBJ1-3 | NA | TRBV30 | CAWRNRGSGNTIYF | TGTGCCTGGAGGAACAGGGGCTCTGGAAACACCATATATTTT
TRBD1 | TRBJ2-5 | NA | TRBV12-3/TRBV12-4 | CASSSRQGETQYF | TGTGCCAGCAGTTCCCGACAGGGAGAGACCCAGTACTTC
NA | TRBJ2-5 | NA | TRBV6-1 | CASAGSTQETQYF | TGTGCCAGCGCCGGAAGTACCCAAGAGACCCAGTACTTC
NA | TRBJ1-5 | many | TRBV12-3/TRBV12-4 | CASSSGPALYQPQHF | TGTGCCAGCAGTTCCGGGCCCGCTCTCTATCAGCCCCAGCATTTT
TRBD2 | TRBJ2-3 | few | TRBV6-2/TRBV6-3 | CACASGSTTDTQYF | TGTGCCTGCGCTAGCGGGAGCACGACAGATACGCAGTATTTT
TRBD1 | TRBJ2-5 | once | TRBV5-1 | CASSLTGVAETQYF | TGCGCCAGCAGCTTGACAGGGGTTGCGGAGACCCAGTACTTC
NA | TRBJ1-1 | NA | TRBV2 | CASSGAIMNTEAFF | TGTGCCAGCAGTGGGGCCATAATGAACACTGAAGCTTTCTTT
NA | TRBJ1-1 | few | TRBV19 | CASRTLGGLNTEAFF | TGTGCCAGTAGGACATTGGGCGGACTGAACACTGAAGCTTTCTTT
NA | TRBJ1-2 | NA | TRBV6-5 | CASVWNYGYTF | TGTGCCAGCGTTTGGAATTATGGCTACACCTTC
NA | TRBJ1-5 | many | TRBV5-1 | CANYRAGQPQHF | TGCGCCAACTACAGGGCCGGTCAGCCCCAGCATTTT
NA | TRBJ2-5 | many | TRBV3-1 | CASSQVGDQETQYF | TGTGCCAGCAGCCAAGTCGGGGACCAAGAGACCCAGTACTTC
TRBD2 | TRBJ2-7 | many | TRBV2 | CASSLASGRDPYEQYF | TGTGCCAGCAGTCTGGCTAGCGGGAGGGACCCCTACGAGCAGTACTTC
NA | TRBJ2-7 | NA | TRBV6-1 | CASSELGPYEQYF | TGTGCCAGCAGTGAGCTAGGGCCCTACGAGCAGTACTTC
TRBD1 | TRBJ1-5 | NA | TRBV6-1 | CATMTGPNQPQHF | TGTGCCACCATGACAGGGCCGAATCAGCCCCAGCATTTT
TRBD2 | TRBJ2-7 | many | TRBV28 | CASNPGGGGYEQYF | TGTGCCAGCAACCCTGGCGGGGGAGGCTACGAGCAGTACTTC